These 26 T cell receptor beta chains came from one sample sequenced in a study of T cell repertoires in cytomegalovirus infection (dated by TCRdb to between 2018 and 2020). Sequencing relied on an Illumina HiSeq 1500. The public reads were reprocessed in TCRdb via fastp at Q25 and MiXCR, keeping in-frame beta chains. For every CDR3 protein sequence, its rows merge into one entry that carries the most common genes and DNA. For this sample the table gives about a million distinct CDR3 sequences, of which roughly 30% were detected only once. The leading ten clones occupy about an eighth of the sample. The treatment or condition label on this specimen signifies: in vitro stimulation with specific CMV peptide epitopes to enrich CMV-specific T cells. Which antigens these TCRs recognize remains unknown. Sequencing used cultured CD8+ T cells from PBMCs, obtained from culture after CMV antigen stimulation. These receptors came from a human donor in good health (CMV status not recorded). Some clones in this sample may be carry-over from other donors' samples.

The V gene is TRBV24-1, the J gene TRBJ2-7, with D unclear. V lost 4 bases to trimming and J lost 0 bases, with 6 bases between them. The germline V gene encodes CDR1 KGHDR and CDR2 SFDVKD. This CDR3 is 13 amino acids long. This CDR3 reads CATSELDSYEQYF. The CDR3 DNA is TGTGCCACCAGTGAACTTGACTCCTACGAGCAGTACTTC.

The J gene is TRBJ2-3, the V gene TRBV7-9; D might be TRBD2 (6 bases). V lost 4 bases to trimming and J lost 0 bases, with 20 bases between them. The CDR3 runs to 18 residues. The germline V gene encodes CDR1 SEHNR and CDR2 FQNEAQ (reference sequence). CDR3 region: CASSSGNLATASTDTQYF. CDR3 DNA sequence: TGTGCCAGCAGCTCCGGCAACCTAGCGACTGCTAGCACAGATACGCAGTATTTT.

This clonotype showed up just a few times. The rearrangement links TRBV6-2 or TRBV6-3 to TRBJ2-7; the D is unclear. This CDR3 is 17 amino acids long. Between the trimmed V and J ends, which lost 0 bases and 0 bases, there was a span of 15 bases. CDR1 and CDR2 (germline): MNHEY, SVGEGT. The CDR3: CASSYSLRTDGSYEQYV. Here the CDR3 DNA reads TGTGCCAGCAGTTACTCACTTCGGACGGACGGCTCCTACGAGCAGTACGTC.

This clonotype is a singleton in its sample. The chain links TRBV7-8 to TRBJ2-1; TRBD2 is a possible D gene (5 bases). CDR1 is SGHVS, CDR2 FQNEAQ, per germline. This CDR3 region has 15 residues. V gave up 7 bases and J gave up 0 bases, with 13 bases separating them. The CDR3: CASTRRIGSYNEQFF. The CDR3 coding sequence is TGTGCCAGCACCCGGAGGATCGGCTCCTACAATGAGCAGTTCTTC. The whole variable domain, remainder taken from reference TRBV7-8 and TRBJ2-1, is GAGVSQSPRYKVAKRGQDVALRCDPISGHVSLFWYQQALGQGPEFLTYFQNEAQLDKSGLPSDRFFAERPEGSVSTLKIQRTQQEDSAVYLCASTRRIGSYNEQFFGPGTRLTVL.

The J gene is TRBJ1-2, the V gene TRBV7-9, with 7 bases aligning to TRBD1. Unmatched junction bases numbered 7, after V lost 5 bases and J lost 4 bases. Germline lookup yields CDR1 SEHNR and CDR2 FQNEAQ (reference sequence). There are 14 residues in the CDR3. CDR3: CASSITGAVYGYTF. CDR3 bases: TGTGCCAGCAGCATTACAGGGGCCGTCTATGGCTACACCTTC.

The V gene is TRBV7-9, the J gene TRBJ2-6; tentatively, D is TRBD2 (6 bases). V lost 3 bases and J 6 bases, leaving 12 bases between the germline ends. This CDR3 is 15 amino acids long. CDR1 and CDR2 from the germline V gene are SEHNR and FQNEAQ (reference sequence). The CDR3 sequence: CASSFGGAKANVLTF. The CDR3 DNA reads as TGTGCCAGCAGCTTCGGAGGGGCAAAGGCCAACGTCCTGACTTTC.

V is TRBV5-4 and J is TRBJ1-1; 8 nucleotides match TRBD1. This CDR3 spans 16 amino acids. Trimming at V came to 5 bases and at J to 3 bases, leaving 12 bases not matched to a gene. The germline V gene encodes CDR1 SGHNT and CDR2 YYREEE (reference sequence). The CDR3 DNA follows: TGTGCCAGCAGGGAGGGGACAGGTTTTGCGGACACTGAAGCTTTCTTT. Translating it yields CASREGTGFADTEAFF.

This clonotype was seen repeatedly, ten times or more. V gene TRBV7-2 combines with J gene TRBJ2-1; D is tentatively TRBD1 or TRBD2 (5 bases each). With 5 bases removed from V and 9 bases from J, the gap between germline ends came to 11 bases. This CDR3 comprises 12 residues. CDR1 and CDR2 from the germline V gene are SGHTA and FQGNSA. Here the CDR3 reads CASSPQGTEQFF. Here the CDR3 DNA reads TGTGCCAGCAGCCCCCAAGGGACTGAGCAGTTCTTC.

This clonotype has ten or more counts. J is TRBJ2-5 and V is TRBV12-3 or TRBV12-4; D not certain. V dropped 7 bases and J dropped 5 bases, with 14 bases sitting between them. This CDR3 is built from 13 residues. CDR3 in DNA: TGTGCCAGCACCCCCCCAAGGCGGGAGACCCAGTACTTC. Translating gives CASTPPRRETQYF.

The chain employs TRBV15 and TRBJ2-2; D not certain. The CDR3 extends over 15 amino acids. Germline V gene data show CDR1 as LNHNV and CDR2 as YYDKDF (reference sequence). V dropped 5 bases and J dropped 4 bases, with 14 bases sitting between them. This chain's CDR3 is CATSEEKGFTGELFF. As DNA, the CDR3 is TGTGCCACCAGCGAGGAGAAGGGATTCACCGGGGAGCTGTTTTTT. The variable domain in full, completed from reference TRBV15 and TRBJ2-2, reads DAMVIQNPRYQVTQFGKPVTLSCSQTLNHNVMYWYQQKSSQAPKLLFHYYDKDFNNEADTPDNFQSRRPNTSFCFLDIRSPGLGDTAMYLCATSEEKGFTGELFFGEGSRLTVL.

Many counts were recorded for this clonotype. This sequence joins TRBV7-8 and TRBJ2-7; D is ambiguous. CDR1 SGHVS and CDR2 FQNEAQ come from the germline V gene. The CDR3 length is 14 residues. Trimming stripped 2 bases from V and 3 bases from J, with 11 bases between. The CDR3 region has the DNA TGTGCCAGCAGCTTATACGAATTCGGCTACGAGCAGTACGTC. It specifies CASSLYEFGYEQYV.

The genes are TRBV6-5 and TRBJ2-1, with D perhaps matching TRBD1 or TRBD2 (5 bases each). Germline V CDR1 and CDR2: MNHEY, SVGAGI. The CDR3 is made up of 12 amino acids. Trimming removed 8 bases from V and 3 bases from J, with 8 bases in between. The CDR3 here is CASGGYYNEQFF. The CDR3 DNA sequence: TGTGCCAGCGGGGGTTACTACAATGAGCAGTTCTTC.

This clonotype came up a few times. V and J are TRBV2 and TRBJ2-3; 8 bases line up with TRBD2. The CDR3 is made up of 14 amino acids. Looked up from germline, CDR1 is SNHLY and CDR2 is FYNNEI. V shed 10 bases, J shed 3 bases, and the junction held 9 bases outside the gene matches. In DNA form, the CDR3 reads TGTGCCACCCTCCATGCGGGGGGTACAGATACGCAGTATTTT. Translated: CATLHAGGTDTQYF.

This clonotype was recorded at least ten times. The gene calls are TRBV7-8 and TRBJ2-7; 11 bases agree with TRBD1. J gave up 3 bases and V 5 bases, and 9 bases lay outside the gene matches. This CDR3 is 16 amino acids long. In germline, CDR1 is SGHVS, CDR2 FQNEAQ. CDR3 sequence: CASSPLGQGAIYEQYV. The CDR3 DNA reads TGTGCCAGCAGCCCCCTCGGACAGGGGGCCATCTACGAGCAGTACGTC.

This clonotype appeared many times. The V and J genes are TRBV19 and TRBJ2-1; TRBD2 aligns across 11 bases. CDR1 LNHDA and CDR2 SQIVND come from the germline V gene (reference sequence). V lost 5 bases and J lost 0; bases outside the gene matches: 3. CDR3 size: 16 residues. The CDR3 DNA follows: TGTGCCAGTAGTCTGACTAGCGGGAACTCCTACAATGAGCAGTTCTTC. This translates into CASSLTSGNSYNEQFF.

This clonotype was counted ten times or more. This chain links TRBV6-5 with TRBJ1-1; 7 nucleotides line up with TRBD1. Germline assignment: CDR1 MNHEY and CDR2 SVGAGI. The CDR3 contains 14 residues. J was trimmed by 2 bases and V by 5 bases; bases with no gene match: 5. As DNA, the CDR3 is TGTGCCAGCAGTCACAGGGGTCCCAACACTGAAGCTTTCTTT. Translated: CASSHRGPNTEAFF.

The V gene is TRBV15, the J gene TRBJ2-5; 7 positions match TRBD1. V gave up 2 bases and J gave up 4 bases; unmatched junction bases: 7. Per the germline V gene, CDR1 is LNHNV and CDR2 is YYDKDF (reference sequence). The CDR3 is 15 residues long. CDR3 protein: CATSRYRQGPETQYF. The DNA of the CDR3 is TGTGCCACCAGCAGATATCGACAGGGCCCAGAGACCCAGTACTTC.

The chain links TRBV2 to TRBJ2-1, with 8 bases lining up with TRBD1. The germline V gene encodes CDR1 SNHLY and CDR2 FYNNEI. V trimming: 4 bases; J trimming: 9 bases; junction bases outside the gene matches: 8. The CDR3 spans 14 residues. This CDR3 reads CASSVRTGIGEQFF. CDR3 bases: TGTGCCAGCAGTGTGAGGACAGGGATCGGTGAGCAGTTCTTC.

As concerns this clonotype: One end of the junction does not line up with germline, which may come from a read error. The chain recombines TRBV7-6 with TRBJ2-1; D uncertain. The CDR3 sequence is 17 residues long. Germline values: CDR1 SGHVS, CDR2 FNYEAQ. In nucleotides, the CDR3 is TGTGCCAGCAGCTCTCAAAAGACACCTGGGTCTTACAATGAGCAGTCCTTC. This translates into CASSSQKTPGSYNEQSF.

CDR3 amino acids: CSASWEQGARPETQYF. Written as DNA, the CDR3 is TGCAGTGCGAGTTGGGAACAGGGGGCGCGGCCGGAGACCCAGTACTTC. The rearrangement joins TRBV20-1 to TRBJ2-5; 9 bases map to TRBD1. V was clipped by 6 bases and J by 5 bases; unmatched bases: 16. CDR1 is DFQATT, CDR2 SNEGSKA, per germline (reference sequence). This CDR3 is built from 16 residues.

This clonotype was found many times. The chain carries TRBV7-2 and TRBJ1-2; unclear D gene. This CDR3 spans 17 amino acids. The V end was cut by 1 base, the J end by 0 bases, with 15 bases between. The germline CDR1 and CDR2 sequences are SGHTA and FQGNSA. As DNA, the CDR3 is TGTGCCAGCAGCTTAGATGAGGGTACGGCAACTAACTATGGCTACACCTTC. Translating gives CASSLDEGTATNYGYTF. The full variable domain, completed using reference TRBV7-2 and TRBJ1-2, is GAGVSQSPSNKVTEKGKDVELRCDPISGHTALYWYRQSLGQGLEFLIYFQGNSAPDKSGLPSDRFSAERTGGSVSTLTIQRTQQEDSAVYLCASSLDEGTATNYGYTFGSGTRLTVV.

The V call is TRBV7-6, the J call TRBJ2-2; TRBD1 might be the D (6 bases). The CDR3 is made up of 16 amino acids. CDR1 and CDR2 (germline): SGHVS, FNYEAQ. The CDR3: CATLSPGASGTGELFF. CDR3 coding DNA: TGTGCTACCCTATCCCCAGGGGCATCGGGCACCGGGGAGCTGTTTTTT. The full variable domain, with the rest looked up from reference TRBV7-6 and TRBJ2-2, is GAGVSQSPRYKVTKRGQDVALRCDPISGHVSLYWYRQALGQGPEFLTYFNYEAQQDKSGLPNDRFSAERPEGSISTLTIQRTEQRDSAMYRCATLSPGASGTGELFFGEGSRLTVL.

The chain couples TRBV24-1 to TRBJ2-1, with a weak D call TRBD2 (7 bases). Germline V gene lookup returns CDR1 KGHDR and CDR2 SFDVKD. The CDR3 is made up of 16 amino acids. Between the trimmed V and J ends, which lost 2 bases and 3 bases, there was a span of 13 bases. CDR3 amino acids: CATSDWGGRNYNEQFF. DNA of the CDR3: TGTGCCACCAGTGATTGGGGGGGCCGCAACTACAATGAGCAGTTCTTC.

The rearrangement uses TRBV4-1 and TRBJ2-1, with D uncertain. Germline loops: CDR1 MGHRA, CDR2 YSYEKL. Trimming shortened V by 3 bases and J by 1 base, and 10 bases separated the two germline ends. The CDR3 loop spans 15 amino acids. This chain's CDR3 is CASSHALGSYNEQFF. CDR3 coding DNA: TGCGCCAGCAGCCACGCCCTTGGATCCTACAATGAGCAGTTCTTC.

J is TRBJ1-1 and V is TRBV7-6; possibly TRBD1 for D (5 bases). The germline V gene has CDR1 SGHVS and CDR2 FNYEAQ. The CDR3 has 15 amino acids. Trimming took 2 bases from V and 4 from J, leaving 14 bases between them. The CDR3 DNA is TGTGCCAGCAGCTTAAGTAGTCTGGGGGGCACTGAAGCTTTCTTT. It encodes CASSLSSLGGTEAFF.

In this sample, this clonotype turned up a few times. This chain joins TRBV7-6 and TRBJ2-2; 7 bases agree with TRBD1. CDR3 length: 17 amino acids. The junction had 11 bases not matched to a gene; V was cut back by 3 bases and J by 4 bases. Germline V gene data show CDR1 as SGHVS and CDR2 as FNYEAQ. The CDR3 DNA reads as TGTGCCAGCAGCTTTGAAGGGGGCGCACGTGCCACCGGGGAGCTGTTTTTT. It codes for CASSFEGGARATGELFF. The full variable domain, in which reference TRBV7-6 and TRBJ2-2 provide the parts outside the CDR3, is GAGVSQSPRYKVTKRGQDVALRCDPISGHVSLYWYRQALGQGPEFLTYFNYEAQQDKSGLPNDRFSAERPEGSISTLTIQRTEQRDSAMYRCASSFEGGARATGELFFGEGSRLTVL.